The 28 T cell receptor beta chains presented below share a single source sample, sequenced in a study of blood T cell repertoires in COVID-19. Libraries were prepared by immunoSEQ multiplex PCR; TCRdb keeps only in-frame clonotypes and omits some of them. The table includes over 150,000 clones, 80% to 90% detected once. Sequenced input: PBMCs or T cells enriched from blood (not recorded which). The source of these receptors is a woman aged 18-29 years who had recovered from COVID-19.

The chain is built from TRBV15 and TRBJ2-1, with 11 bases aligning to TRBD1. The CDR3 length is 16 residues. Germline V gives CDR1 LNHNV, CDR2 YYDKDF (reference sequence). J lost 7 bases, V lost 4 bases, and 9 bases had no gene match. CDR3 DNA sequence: TGTGCCACCAGCACTCAAACGGGACAGGGGGGGAATGAGCAGTTCTTC. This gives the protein CATSTQTGQGGNEQFF.

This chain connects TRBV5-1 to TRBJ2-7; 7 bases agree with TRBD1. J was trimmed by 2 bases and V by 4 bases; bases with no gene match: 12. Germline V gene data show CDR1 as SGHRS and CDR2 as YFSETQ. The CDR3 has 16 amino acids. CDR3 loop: CASSASAGTVPYEQYF. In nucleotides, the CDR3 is TGCGCCAGCAGCGCGTCTGCCGGGACAGTTCCCTACGAGCAGTACTTC.

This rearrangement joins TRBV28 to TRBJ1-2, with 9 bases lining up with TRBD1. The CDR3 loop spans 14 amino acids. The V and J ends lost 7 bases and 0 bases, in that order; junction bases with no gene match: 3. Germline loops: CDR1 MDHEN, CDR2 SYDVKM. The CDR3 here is CASTWTGANYGYTF. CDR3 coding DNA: TGTGCCAGCACCTGGACAGGGGCTAACTATGGCTACACCTTC.

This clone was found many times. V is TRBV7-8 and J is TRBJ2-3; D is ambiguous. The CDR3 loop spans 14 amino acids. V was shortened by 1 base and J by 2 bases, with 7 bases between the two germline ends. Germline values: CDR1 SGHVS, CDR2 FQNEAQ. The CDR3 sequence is CASSLGALTDTQYF. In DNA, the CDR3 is TGTGCCAGCAGCTTAGGGGCCCTCACAGATACGCAGTATTTT.

The CDR3 region is CASSSNLPGDEQFF. The CDR3 region has the DNA TGTGCCAGCAGCTCGAACTTACCAGGGGATGAGCAGTTCTTC. V usage is TRBV7-2 and J usage is TRBJ2-1, with D possibly TRBD1 on 6 matching bases. Trimming cost V 4 bases and J 8 bases, with 15 bases left between them. There are 14 residues in the CDR3. The germline V gene encodes CDR1 SGHTA and CDR2 FQGNSA.

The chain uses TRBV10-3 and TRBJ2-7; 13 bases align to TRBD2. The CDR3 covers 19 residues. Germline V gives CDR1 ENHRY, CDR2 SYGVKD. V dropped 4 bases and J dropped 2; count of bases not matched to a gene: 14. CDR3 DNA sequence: TGTGCCATCAGTGGAGGGGCAGGGGGCGGACTAGCGGGAGCCTACGAGCAGTACTTC. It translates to CAISGGAGGGLAGAYEQYF.

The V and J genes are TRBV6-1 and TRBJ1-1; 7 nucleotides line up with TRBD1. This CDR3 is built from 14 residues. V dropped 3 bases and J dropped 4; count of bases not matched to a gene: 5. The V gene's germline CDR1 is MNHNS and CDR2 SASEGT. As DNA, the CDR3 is TGTGCCAGCAGTGAGGCAGGGGGGCTCACTGAAGCTTTCTTT. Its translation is CASSEAGGLTEAFF.

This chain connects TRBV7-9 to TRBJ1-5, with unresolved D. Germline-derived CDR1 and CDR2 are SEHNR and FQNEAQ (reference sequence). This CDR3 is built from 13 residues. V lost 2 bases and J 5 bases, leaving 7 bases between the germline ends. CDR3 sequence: CASSLMVDQPQHF. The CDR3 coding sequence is TGTGCCAGCAGCTTAATGGTAGATCAGCCCCAGCATTTT.

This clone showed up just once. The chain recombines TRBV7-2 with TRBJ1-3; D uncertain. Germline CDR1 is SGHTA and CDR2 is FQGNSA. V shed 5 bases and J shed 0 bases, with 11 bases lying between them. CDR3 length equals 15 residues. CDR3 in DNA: TGTGCCAGCAGCCCTGTTTCTCTCTCTGGAAACACCATATATTTT. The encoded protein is CASSPVSLSGNTIYF.

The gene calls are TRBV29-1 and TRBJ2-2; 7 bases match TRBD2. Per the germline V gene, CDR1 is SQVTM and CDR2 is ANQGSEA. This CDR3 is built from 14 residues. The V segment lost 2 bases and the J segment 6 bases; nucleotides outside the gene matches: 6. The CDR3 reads CSVEILASPGELFF. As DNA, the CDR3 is TGCAGCGTTGAAATACTAGCGTCGCCCGGGGAGCTGTTTTTT.

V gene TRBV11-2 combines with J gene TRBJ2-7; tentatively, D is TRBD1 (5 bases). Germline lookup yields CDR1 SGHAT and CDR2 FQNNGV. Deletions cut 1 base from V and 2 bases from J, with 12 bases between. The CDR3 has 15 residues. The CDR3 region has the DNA TGTGCCAGCAGCTTAGGGTTACAGGTCCCCTACGAGCAGTACTTC. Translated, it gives CASSLGLQVPYEQYF.

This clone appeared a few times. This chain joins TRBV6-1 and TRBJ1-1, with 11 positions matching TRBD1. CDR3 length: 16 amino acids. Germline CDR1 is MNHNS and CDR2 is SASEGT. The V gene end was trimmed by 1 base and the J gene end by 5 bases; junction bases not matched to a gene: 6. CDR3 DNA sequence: TGTGCCAGCAGTGAAGTGGTAGGACAGGGGGCAACTGAAGCTTTCTTT. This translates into CASSEVVGQGATEAFF.

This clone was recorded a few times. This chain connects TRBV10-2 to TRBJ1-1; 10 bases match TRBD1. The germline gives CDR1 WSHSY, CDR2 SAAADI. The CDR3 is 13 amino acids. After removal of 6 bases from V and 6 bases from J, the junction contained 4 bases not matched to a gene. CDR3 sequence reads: CASRGTGVAEAFF. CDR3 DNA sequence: TGCGCCAGCAGGGGGACAGGGGTTGCTGAAGCTTTCTTT.

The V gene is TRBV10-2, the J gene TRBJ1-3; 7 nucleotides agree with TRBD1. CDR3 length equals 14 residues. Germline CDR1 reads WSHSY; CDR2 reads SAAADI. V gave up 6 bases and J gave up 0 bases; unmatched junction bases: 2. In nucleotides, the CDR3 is TGCGCCAGCAGACAGGGGAGCTCTGGAAACACCATATATTTT. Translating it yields CASRQGSSGNTIYF.

This CDR3 reads CASSPVAGVINEQFF. The CDR3 bases are TGTGCCAGCTCACCTGTGGCGGGAGTTATAAATGAGCAGTTCTTC. The V and J genes are TRBV18 and TRBJ2-1; 7 bases fit TRBD2. The CDR3 consists of 15 residues. Per germline, CDR1 KGHSH and CDR2 LQKENI. Losses at the gene ends were 3 bases for V and 7 bases for J; bases not matched to a gene: 9.

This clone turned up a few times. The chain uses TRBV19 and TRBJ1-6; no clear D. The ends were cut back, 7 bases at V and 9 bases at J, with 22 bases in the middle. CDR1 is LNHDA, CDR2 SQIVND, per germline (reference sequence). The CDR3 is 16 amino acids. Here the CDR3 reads CASKPSESGESSPLHF. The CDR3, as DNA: TGTGCCAGTAAACCCTCTGAAAGTGGAGAGTCTTCACCCCTCCACTTT.

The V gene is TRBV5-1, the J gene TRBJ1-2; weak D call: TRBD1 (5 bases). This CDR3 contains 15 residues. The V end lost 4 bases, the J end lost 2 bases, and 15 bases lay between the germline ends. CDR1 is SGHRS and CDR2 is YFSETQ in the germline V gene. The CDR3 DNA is TGCGCCAGCAGCCCCCGGGAGGGACCCAACTATGGCTACACCTTC. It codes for CASSPREGPNYGYTF.

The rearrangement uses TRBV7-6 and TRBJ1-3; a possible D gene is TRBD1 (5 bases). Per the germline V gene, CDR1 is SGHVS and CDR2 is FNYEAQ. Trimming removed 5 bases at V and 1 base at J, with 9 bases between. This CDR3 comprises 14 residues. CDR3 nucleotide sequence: TGTGCCAGCAGCCAGCAGGGATCTGGAAACACCATATATTTT. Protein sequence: CASSQQGSGNTIYF.

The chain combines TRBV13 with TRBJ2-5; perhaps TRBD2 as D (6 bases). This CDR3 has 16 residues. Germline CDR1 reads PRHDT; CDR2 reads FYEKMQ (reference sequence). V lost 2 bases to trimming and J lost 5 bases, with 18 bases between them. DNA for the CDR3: TGTGCCAGCAGCTTATCCGCGGGGTTTCGACACGAGACCCAGTACTTC. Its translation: CASSLSAGFRHETQYF.

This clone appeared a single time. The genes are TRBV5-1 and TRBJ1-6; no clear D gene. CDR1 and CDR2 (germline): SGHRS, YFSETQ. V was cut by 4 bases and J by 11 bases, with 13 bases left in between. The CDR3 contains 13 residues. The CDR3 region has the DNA TGCGCCAGCAGCGTGCTTGAGATGCCACCCCTCCACTTT. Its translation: CASSVLEMPPLHF.

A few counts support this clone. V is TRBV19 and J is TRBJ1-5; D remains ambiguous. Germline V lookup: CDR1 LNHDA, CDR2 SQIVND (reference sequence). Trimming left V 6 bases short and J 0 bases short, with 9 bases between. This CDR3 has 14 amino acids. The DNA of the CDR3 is TGTGCCAGTAGATACCGCGGTAGCAATCAGCCCCAGCATTTT. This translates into CASRYRGSNQPQHF.

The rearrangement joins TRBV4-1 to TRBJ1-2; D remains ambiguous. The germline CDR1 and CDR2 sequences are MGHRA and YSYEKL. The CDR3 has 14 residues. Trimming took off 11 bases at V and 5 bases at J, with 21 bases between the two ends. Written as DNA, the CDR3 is TGCGCCCCCCGCCGCCCCGGGTTCCAGTATGGCTACACCTTC. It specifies CAPRRPGFQYGYTF.

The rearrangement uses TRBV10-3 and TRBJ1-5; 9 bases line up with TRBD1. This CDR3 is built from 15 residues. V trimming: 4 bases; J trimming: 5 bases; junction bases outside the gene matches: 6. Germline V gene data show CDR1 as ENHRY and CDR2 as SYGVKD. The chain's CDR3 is CAISGSGQGDQPQHF. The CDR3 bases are TGTGCCATCAGTGGCTCGGGACAGGGTGATCAGCCCCAGCATTTT.

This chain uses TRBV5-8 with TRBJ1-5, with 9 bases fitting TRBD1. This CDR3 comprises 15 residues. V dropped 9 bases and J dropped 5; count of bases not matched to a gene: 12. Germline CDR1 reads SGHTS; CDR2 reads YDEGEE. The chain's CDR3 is CATPSRDRDHQPQHF. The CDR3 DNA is TGTGCCACCCCTTCCCGGGACAGGGATCATCAGCCCCAGCATTTT.

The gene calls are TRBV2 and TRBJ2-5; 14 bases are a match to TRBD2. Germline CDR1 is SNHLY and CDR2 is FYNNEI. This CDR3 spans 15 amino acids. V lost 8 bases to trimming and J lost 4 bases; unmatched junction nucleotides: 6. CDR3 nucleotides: TGTGCCAGCGTAAGACTAGCGGGGGGGTCAGAGACCCAGTACTTC. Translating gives CASVRLAGGSETQYF.

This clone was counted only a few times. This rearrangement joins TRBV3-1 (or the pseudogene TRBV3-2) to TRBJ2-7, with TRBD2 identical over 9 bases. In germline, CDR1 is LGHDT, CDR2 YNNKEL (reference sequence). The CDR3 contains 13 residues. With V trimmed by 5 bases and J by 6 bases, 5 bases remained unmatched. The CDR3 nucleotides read TGTGCCAGCAGCGTAGCGGGAGTCCGCGAGCAGTACTTC. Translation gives CASSVAGVREQYF.

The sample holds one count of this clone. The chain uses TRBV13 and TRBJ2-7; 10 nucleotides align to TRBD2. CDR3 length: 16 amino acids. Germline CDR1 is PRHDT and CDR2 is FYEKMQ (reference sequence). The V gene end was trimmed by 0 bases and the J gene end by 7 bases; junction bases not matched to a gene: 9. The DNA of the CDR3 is TGTGCCAGCAGCTTAGGCGGTAGCGGGGGGTACGCGGAGCAGTACTTC. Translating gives CASSLGGSGGYAEQYF.

This CDR3 is CATWDRPYEQYF. The CDR3 bases are TGTGCCACCTGGGACAGGCCCTACGAGCAGTACTTC. The V and J genes are TRBV28 and TRBJ2-7; 8 nucleotides align to TRBD1. The germline V gene has CDR1 MDHEN and CDR2 SYDVKM. This CDR3 is built from 12 residues. V trimming: 10 bases; J trimming: 2 bases; junction bases outside the gene matches: 4.